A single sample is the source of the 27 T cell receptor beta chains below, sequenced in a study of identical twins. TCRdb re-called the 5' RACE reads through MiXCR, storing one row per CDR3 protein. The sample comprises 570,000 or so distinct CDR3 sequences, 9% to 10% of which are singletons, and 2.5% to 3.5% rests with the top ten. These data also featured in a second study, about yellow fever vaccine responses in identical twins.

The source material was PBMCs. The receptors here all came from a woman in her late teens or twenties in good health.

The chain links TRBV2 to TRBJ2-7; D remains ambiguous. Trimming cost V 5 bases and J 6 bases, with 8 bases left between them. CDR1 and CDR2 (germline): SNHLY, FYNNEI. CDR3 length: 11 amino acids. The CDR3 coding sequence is TGTGCCAGCAGTCCAGTGTCCGAGCAGTACTTC. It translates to CASSPVSEQYF.

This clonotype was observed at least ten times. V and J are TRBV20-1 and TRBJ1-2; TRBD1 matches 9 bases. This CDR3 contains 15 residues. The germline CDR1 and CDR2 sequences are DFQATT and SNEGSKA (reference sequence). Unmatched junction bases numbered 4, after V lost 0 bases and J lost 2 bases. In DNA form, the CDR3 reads TGCAGTGCTAGAGATGGGACAGGGCGCAACTATGGCTACACCTTC. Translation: CSARDGTGRNYGYTF.

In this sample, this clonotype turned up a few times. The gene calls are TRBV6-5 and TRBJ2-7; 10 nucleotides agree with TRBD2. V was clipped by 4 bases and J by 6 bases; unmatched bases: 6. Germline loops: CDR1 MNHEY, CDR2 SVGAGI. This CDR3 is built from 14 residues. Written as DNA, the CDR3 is TGTGCCAGCAGTTTTAGGCTAGCGGGAGCCGAGCAGTACTTC. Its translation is CASSFRLAGAEQYF.

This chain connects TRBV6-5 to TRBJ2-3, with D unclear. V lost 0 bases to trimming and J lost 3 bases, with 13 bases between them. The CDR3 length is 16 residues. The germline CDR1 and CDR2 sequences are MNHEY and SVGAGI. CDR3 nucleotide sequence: TGTGCCAGCAGTTACTCGGGCGACACCGGGACAGATACGCAGTATTTT. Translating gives CASSYSGDTGTDTQYF.

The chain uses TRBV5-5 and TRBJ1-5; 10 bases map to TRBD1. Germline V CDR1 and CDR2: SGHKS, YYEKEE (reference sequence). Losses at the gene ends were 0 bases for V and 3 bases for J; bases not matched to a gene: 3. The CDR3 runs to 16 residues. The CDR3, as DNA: TGTGCCAGCAGCTTGGCAGGACAGGGGGTCAATCAGCCCCAGCATTTT. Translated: CASSLAGQGVNQPQHF.

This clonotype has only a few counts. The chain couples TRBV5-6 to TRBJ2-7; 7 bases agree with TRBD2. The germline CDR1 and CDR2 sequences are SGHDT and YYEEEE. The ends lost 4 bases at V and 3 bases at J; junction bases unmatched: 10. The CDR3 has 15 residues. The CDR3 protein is CASSLLGEGNYEQYF. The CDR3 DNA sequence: TGTGCCAGCAGCCTTCTAGGGGAGGGGAACTACGAGCAGTACTTC.

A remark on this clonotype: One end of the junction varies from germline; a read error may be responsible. CDR3: CASSLGTWGETQYF. CDR3 nucleotides: TGTGCTAGCAGCTTGGGGACGTGGGGAGAGACCCAGTACTTC. The chain recombines TRBV7-7 with TRBJ2-5, with D perhaps being TRBD1 or TRBD2 (5 bases each). Germline V CDR1 and CDR2: SSHAT, FNYEAQ (reference sequence). This CDR3 is 14 amino acids long.

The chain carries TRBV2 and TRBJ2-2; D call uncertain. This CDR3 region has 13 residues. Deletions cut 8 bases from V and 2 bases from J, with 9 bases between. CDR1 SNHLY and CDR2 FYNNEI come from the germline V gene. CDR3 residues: CASDATNTGELFF. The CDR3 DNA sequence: TGTGCCAGCGATGCGACTAACACCGGGGAGCTGTTTTTT.

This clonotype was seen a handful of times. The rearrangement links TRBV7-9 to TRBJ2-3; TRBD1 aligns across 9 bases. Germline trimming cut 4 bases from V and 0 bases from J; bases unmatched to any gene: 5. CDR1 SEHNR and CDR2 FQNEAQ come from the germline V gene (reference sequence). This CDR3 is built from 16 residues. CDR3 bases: TGTGCCAGCAGCTACGGGACAGGGATGAGCACAGATACGCAGTATTTT. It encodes CASSYGTGMSTDTQYF.

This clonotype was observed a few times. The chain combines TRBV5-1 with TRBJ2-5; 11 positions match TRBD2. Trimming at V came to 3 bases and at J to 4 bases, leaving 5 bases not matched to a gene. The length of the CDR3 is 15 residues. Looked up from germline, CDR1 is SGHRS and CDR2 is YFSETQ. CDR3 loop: CASSYGLAGVETQYF. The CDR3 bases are TGCGCCAGCAGCTATGGACTAGCGGGTGTAGAGACCCAGTACTTC.

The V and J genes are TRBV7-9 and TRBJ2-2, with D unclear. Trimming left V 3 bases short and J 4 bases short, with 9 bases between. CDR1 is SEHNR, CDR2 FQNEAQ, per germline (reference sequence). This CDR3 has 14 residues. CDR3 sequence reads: CASSFNRATGELFF. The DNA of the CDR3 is TGTGCCAGCAGCTTTAATCGAGCCACCGGGGAGCTGTTTTTT.

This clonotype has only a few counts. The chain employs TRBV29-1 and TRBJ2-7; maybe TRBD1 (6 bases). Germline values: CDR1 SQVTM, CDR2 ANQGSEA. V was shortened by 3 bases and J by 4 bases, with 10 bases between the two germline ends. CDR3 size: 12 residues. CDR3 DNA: TGCAGCGTTGAGGGACACCGTTACGAGCAGTACTTC. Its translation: CSVEGHRYEQYF.

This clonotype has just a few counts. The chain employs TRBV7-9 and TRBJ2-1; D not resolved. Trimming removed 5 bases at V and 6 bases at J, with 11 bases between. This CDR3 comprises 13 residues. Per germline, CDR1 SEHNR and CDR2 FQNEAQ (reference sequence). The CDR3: CASSQGLGNEQFF. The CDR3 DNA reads TGTGCCAGCAGCCAAGGGCTAGGCAATGAGCAGTTCTTC.

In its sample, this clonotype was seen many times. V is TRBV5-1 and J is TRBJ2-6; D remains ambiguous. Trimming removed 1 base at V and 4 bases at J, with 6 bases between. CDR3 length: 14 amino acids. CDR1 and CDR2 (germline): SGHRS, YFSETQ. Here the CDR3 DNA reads TGCGCCAGCAGCTTGCAGGTCGGGGCCAACGTCCTGACTTTC. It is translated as CASSLQVGANVLTF. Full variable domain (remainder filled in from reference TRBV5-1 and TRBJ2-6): KAGVTQTPRYLIKTRGQQVTLSCSPISGHRSVSWYQQTPGQGLQFLFEYFSETQRNKGNFPGRFSGRQFSNSRSEMNVSTLELGDSALYLCASSLQVGANVLTFGAGSRLTVL.

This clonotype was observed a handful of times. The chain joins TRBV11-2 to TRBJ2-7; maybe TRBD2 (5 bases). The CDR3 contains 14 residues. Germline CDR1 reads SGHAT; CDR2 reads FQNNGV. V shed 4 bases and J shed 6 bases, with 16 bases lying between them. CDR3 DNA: TGTGCCAGCAGCTATCGCCTAGCATCTAGCGAGCAGTACTTC. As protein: CASSYRLASSEQYF.

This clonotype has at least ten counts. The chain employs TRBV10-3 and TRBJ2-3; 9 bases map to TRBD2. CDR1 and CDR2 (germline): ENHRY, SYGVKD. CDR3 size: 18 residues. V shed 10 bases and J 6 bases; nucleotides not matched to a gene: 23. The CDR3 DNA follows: TGTGCCACGAAAAACCCCCCCTCCCCTAGCGGGACGCAGGATACGCAGTATTTT. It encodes CATKNPPSPSGTQDTQYF.

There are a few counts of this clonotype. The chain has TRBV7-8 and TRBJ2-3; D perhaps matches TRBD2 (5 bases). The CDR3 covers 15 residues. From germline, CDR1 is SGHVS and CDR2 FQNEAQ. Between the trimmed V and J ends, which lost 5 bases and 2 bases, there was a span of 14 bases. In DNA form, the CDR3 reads TGTGCCAGCAGCCCCCGCCCCCTAGCCACAGATACGCAGTATTTT. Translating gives CASSPRPLATDTQYF.

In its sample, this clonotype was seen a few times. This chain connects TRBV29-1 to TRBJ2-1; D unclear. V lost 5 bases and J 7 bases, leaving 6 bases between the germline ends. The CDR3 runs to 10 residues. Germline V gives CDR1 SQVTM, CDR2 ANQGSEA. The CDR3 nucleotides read TGCAGCGTTTGGTTGAATGAGCAGTTCTTC. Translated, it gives CSVWLNEQFF.

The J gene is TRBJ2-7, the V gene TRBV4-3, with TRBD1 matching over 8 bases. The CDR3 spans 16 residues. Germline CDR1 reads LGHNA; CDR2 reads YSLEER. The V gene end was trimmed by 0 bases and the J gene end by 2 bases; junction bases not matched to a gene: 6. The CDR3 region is CASSQDPGGRPYEQYF. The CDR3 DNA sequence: TGCGCCAGCAGCCAAGACCCAGGGGGCCGTCCCTACGAGCAGTACTTC.

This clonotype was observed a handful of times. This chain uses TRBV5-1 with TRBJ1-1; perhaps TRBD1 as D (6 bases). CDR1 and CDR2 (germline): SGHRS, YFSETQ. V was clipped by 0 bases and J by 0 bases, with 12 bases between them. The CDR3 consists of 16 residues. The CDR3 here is CASSLAGGDMNTEAFF. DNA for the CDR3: TGCGCCAGCAGCTTGGCCGGGGGGGACATGAACACTGAAGCTTTCTTT.

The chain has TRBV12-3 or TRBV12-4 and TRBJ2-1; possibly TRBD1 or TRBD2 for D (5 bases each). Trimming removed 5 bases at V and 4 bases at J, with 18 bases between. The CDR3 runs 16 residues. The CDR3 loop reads CASSQKTGRVYNEQFF. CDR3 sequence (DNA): TGTGCCAGCAGTCAAAAGACGGGACGGGTTTACAATGAGCAGTTCTTC.

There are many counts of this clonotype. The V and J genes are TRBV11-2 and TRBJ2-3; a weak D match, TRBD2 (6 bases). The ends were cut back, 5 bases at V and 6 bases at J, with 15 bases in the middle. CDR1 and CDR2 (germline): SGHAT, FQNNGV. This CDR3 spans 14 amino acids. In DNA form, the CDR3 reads TGTGCCAGCAGCCCGGGGGTAGGAGGCGATACGCAGTATTTT. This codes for CASSPGVGGDTQYF.

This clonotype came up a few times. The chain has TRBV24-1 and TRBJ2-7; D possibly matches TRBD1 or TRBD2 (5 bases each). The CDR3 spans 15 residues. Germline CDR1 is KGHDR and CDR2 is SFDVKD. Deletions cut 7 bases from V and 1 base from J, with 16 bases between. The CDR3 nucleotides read TGTGCCACCAGCTCTAACCGGGACGTTTCCTACGAGCAGTACTTC. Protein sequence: CATSSNRDVSYEQYF.

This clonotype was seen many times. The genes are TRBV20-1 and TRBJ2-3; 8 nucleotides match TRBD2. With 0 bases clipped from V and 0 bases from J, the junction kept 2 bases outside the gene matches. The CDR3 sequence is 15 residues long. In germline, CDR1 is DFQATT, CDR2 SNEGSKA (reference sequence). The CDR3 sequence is CSARDSSGSTDTQYF. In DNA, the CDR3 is TGCAGTGCTAGAGATTCTAGCGGGAGCACAGATACGCAGTATTTT.

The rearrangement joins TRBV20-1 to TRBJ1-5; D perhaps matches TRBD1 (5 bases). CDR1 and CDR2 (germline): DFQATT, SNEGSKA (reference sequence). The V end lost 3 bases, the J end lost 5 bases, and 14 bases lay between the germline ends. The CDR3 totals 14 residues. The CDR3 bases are TGCAGTGCTAGTGGTGGACGGGGGGATCAGCCCCAGCATTTT. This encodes CSASGGRGDQPQHF.

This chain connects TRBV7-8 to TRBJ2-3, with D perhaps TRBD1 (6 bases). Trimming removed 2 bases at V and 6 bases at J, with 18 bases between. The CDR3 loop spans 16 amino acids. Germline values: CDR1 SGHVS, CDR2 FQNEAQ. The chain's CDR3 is CASSLLGRGSTDTQYF. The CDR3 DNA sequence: TGTGCCAGCAGCTTATTGGGCAGGGGATCGACGGATACGCAGTATTTT.

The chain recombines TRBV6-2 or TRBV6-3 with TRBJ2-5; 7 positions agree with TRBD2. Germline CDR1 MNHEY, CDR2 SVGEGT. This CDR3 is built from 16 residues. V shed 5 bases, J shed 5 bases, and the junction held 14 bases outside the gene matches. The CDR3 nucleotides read TGTGCCAGCAGTACCTTACTAGCCGCCGGGGGGGAGACCCAGTACTTC. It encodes CASSTLLAAGGETQYF.